This TCR beta chain was sequenced for a study of blood T cell repertoires in COVID-19. Original analysis: From reference gene primer amplification, estimates of nucleated cell counts were derived. The table came from immunoSEQ multiplex PCR; TCRdb's copy has only in-frame clones and leaves some out. V, J and clone size reflect that table, while D and trimming were determined from the DNA. The sample yields about 520,000 clones, approximately 83% seen once. This clone was recorded only once. CDR1 SGHDT and CDR2 YYEEEE come from the germline V gene. The CDR3 runs 14 residues. The V and J ends lost 0 bases and 0 bases respectively, with 7 bases between them.

This sequence joins TRBV5-6 and TRBJ2-7; D unclear. The sequence was obtained from a human donor in a cohort sampled during active COVID-19. The sample consisted of peripheral blood. The CDR3 DNA follows: TGTGCCAGCAGCTTGGTTAGCAGCTCCTACGAGCAGTACTTC. It translates to CASSLVSSSYEQYF.